This T cell receptor beta chain comes out of a study of shared clonotypes between healthy human individuals. Overall study findings and caveats: Investigators expected sequencing depth to affect clonotype sharing among donors.

Genomic DNA (from each subset) was split evenly across several immunoSEQ plates. Here immunoSEQ multiplex PCR was the method, and the copy in TCRdb shows in-frame clones only, minus some. The repertoire consists of some 500,000 clones, with about 74% occurring once and the leading ten covering around 11%. Genomic DNA for unsorted samples was obtained from around 94 million PBMCs. About this clone itself: No antigen is known for it.

Looked up from germline, CDR1 is KGHSH and CDR2 is LQKENI. The CDR3 length is 15 residues. V was trimmed by 6 bases and J by 3 bases, leaving 14 bases between them. The rearrangement uses TRBV18 and TRBJ1-4; a possible D gene is TRBD1 (6 bases). The sequenced material came from PBMCs. This receptor was taken from a woman aged 35 to 49 in good health. Some clones in this sample may be carry-over from other donors' samples. CDR3 sequence reads: CASSVRTVPNEKLFF. CDR3 bases: TGTGCCAGCTCTGTACGGACAGTCCCTAATGAAAAACTGTTTTTT.